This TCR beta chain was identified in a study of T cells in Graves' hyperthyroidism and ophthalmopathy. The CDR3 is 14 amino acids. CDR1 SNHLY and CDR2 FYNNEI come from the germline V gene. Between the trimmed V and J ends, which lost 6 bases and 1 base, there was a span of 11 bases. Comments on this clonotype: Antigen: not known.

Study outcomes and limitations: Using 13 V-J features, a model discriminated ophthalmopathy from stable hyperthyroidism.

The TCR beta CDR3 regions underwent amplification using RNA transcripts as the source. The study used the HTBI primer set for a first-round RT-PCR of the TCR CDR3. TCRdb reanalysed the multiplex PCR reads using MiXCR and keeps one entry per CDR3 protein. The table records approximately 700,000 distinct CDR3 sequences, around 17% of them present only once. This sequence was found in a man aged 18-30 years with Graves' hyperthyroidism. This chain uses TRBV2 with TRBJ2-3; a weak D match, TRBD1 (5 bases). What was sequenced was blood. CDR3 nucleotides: TGTGCCAGCAGCGCCCAACAGGGCACAGATACGCAGTATTTT. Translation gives CASSAQQGTDTQYF.